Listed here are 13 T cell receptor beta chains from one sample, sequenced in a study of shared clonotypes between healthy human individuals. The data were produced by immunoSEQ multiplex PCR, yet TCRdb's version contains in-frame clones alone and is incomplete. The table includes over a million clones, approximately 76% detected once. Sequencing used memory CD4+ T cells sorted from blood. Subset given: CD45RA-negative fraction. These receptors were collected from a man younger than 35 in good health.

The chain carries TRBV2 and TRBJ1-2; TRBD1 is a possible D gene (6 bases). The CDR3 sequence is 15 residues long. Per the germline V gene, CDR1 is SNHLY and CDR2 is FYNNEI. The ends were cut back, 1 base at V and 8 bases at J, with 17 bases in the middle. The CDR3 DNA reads TGTGCCAGCAGTGAAGATCCCCCGGGGGCGCGGGGCTACACCTTC. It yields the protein CASSEDPPGARGYTF.

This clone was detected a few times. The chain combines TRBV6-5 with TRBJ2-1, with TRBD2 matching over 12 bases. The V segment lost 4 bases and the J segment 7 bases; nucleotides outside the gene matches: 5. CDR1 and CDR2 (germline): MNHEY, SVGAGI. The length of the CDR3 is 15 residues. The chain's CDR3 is CASSSITSGRNEQFF. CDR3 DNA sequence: TGTGCCAGCAGTTCGATTACTAGCGGGAGGAATGAGCAGTTCTTC.

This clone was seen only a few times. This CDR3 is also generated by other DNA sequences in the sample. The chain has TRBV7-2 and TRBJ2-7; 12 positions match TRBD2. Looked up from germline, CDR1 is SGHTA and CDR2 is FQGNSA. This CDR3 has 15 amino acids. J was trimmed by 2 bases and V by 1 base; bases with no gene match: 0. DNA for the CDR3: TGTGCCAGCAGCTTAGGACTAGCGGGAGCCTACGAGCAGTACTTC. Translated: CASSLGLAGAYEQYF.

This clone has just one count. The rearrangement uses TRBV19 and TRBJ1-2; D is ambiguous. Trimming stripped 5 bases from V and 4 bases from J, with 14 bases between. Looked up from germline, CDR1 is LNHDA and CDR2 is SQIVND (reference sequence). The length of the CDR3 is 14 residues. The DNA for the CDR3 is TGTGCCAGTAGTCCTGACAAAAACCGCTATGGCTACACCTTC. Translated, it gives CASSPDKNRYGYTF.

The CDR3 DNA is TGTGCCAGCAGCAGTACAGGGGGCGCGACTAATGAAAAACTGTTTTTT. Protein sequence: CASSSTGGATNEKLFF. V is TRBV5-4 and J is TRBJ1-4; 9 nucleotides align to TRBD1. Germline CDR1 is SGHNT and CDR2 is YYREEE (reference sequence). The CDR3 is 16 amino acids. Trimming took 4 bases from V and 2 from J; bases not matched to a gene: 6.

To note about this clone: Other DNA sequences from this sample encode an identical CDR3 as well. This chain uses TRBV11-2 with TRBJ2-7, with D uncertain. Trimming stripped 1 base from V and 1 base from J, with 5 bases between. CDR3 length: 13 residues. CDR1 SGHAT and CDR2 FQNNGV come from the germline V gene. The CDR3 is CASSLAGSYEQYF. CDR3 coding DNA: TGTGCCAGCAGCTTAGCCGGGTCCTACGAGCAGTACTTC.

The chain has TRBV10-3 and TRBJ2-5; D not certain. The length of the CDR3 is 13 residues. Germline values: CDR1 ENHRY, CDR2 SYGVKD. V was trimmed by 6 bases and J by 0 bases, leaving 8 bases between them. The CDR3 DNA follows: TGTGCCATCAGCGCATCCCACCAAGAGACCCAGTACTTC. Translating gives CAISASHQETQYF.

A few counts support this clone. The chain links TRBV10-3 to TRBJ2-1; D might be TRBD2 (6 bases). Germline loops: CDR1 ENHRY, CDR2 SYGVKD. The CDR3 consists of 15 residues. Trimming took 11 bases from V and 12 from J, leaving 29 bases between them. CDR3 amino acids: CAASPAAGLLMGQFF. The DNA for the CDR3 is TGTGCCGCCTCCCCCGCGGCCGGACTATTAATGGGGCAGTTCTTC.

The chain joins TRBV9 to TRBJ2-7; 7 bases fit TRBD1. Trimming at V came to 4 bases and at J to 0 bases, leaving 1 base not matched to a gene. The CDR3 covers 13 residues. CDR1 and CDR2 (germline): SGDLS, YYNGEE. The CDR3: CASSKGASYEQYF. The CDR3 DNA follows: TGTGCCAGCAGCAAGGGGGCCTCCTACGAGCAGTACTTC.

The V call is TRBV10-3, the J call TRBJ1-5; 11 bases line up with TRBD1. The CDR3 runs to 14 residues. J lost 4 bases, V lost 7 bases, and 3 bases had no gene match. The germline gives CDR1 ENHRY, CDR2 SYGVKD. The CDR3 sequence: CAIKGTGGNQPQHF. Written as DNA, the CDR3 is TGTGCCATCAAAGGGACAGGGGGGAATCAGCCCCAGCATTTT.

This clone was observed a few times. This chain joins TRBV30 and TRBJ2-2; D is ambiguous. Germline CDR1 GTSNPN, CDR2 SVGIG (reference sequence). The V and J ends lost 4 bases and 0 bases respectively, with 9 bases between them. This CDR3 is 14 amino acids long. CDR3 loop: CAWTAFTNTGELFF. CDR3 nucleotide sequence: TGTGCCTGGACAGCCTTCACGAACACCGGGGAGCTGTTTTTT.

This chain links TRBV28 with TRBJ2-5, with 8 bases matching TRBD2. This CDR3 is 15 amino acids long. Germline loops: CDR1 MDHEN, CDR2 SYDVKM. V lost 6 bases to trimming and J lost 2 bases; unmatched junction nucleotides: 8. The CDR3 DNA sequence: TGTGCCAGCAGCTCGGGAGGGGGAGGTCAAGAGACCCAGTACTTC. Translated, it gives CASSSGGGGQETQYF.

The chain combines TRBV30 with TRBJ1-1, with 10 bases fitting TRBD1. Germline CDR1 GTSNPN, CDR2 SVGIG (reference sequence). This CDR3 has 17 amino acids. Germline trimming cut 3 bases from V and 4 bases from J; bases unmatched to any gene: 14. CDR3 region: CAWSKGDRGLYTTEAFF. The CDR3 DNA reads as TGTGCCTGGAGCAAAGGCGACAGGGGGCTTTACACCACTGAAGCTTTCTTT.